This is a list of T cell receptor beta chains from one sample in a study of identical twins. TCRdb re-derived calls from the 5' RACE reads in MiXCR, one entry per CDR3 protein. The sample carries roughly 570,000 distinct CDR3 sequences, more than 9% recorded once. These same data were also listed under a study on yellow fever vaccine responses in identical twins.

The specimen was PBMCs. These TCRs come from a woman aged 18-29 years in good health. Each CDR3 is given without its conserved first and last residue.

j_call,v_call,cdr3_aa
TRBJ2-1,TRBV12-3/TRBV12-4,ASSLTGPYNEQF
TRBJ2-7,TRBV21-1,ASSKITSGRIKYEQY
TRBJ1-2,TRBV12-3/TRBV12-4,ASSIQGTNYGYT
TRBJ2-3,TRBV29-1,SVEGDFPTDTQY
TRBJ2-3,TRBV29-1,SVDPPGLPSLTNTQY
TRBJ2-1,TRBV19,ASSGSGRATYNEQF
TRBJ2-1,TRBV6-2/TRBV6-3,ASRTSGQFNEQF
TRBJ2-5,TRBV7-9,ASSLASETQY
TRBJ2-6,TRBV28,ASSDTGTGANVLT
TRBJ2-3,TRBV7-2,ASSTLAGGPHPDTQY
TRBJ2-4,TRBV7-8,ASSPLGTGGNIQY
TRBJ2-7,TRBV5-1,ASSLDFGGSSYEQY
TRBJ2-5,TRBV5-1,ASSSGQGNFPETQY
TRBJ2-2,TRBV5-1,ASSSLQDLNTGELF
TRBJ2-3,TRBV5-5,ASSFGSGGALTS
TRBJ2-7,TRBV4-2,ASSKLDHEQY
TRBJ2-7,TRBV27,ASSLQTPSIYEQY
TRBJ2-1,TRBV24-1,ATSSPRDRYNEQF
TRBJ1-1,TRBV6-5,ASSYGGSTEAF
TRBJ2-7,TRBV12-3/TRBV12-4,ASSVTSGNTYEQY
TRBJ2-5,TRBV29-1,SVEKGGETQY
TRBJ1-6,TRBV5-1,ASSRQINSPLH
TRBJ1-5,TRBV20-1,SASGTSNQPQH
TRBJ2-1,TRBV5-1,ASSSVPGQGNNEQF
TRBJ2-6,TRBV18,ASSRGQGNSGANVLT
TRBJ2-5,TRBV4-3,ASSQGRGLGETQY
TRBJ2-3,TRBV27,ASSLAPFTDTQY
TRBJ2-3,TRBV20-1,SATSGGAGTDTQY
TRBJ2-7,TRBV4-1,ASSQVPEDSSYEQY
TRBJ2-7,TRBV29-1,SVEIFRPAPSYEQY
TRBJ2-3,TRBV7-6,ASSRQRLAGPFASDTQY
TRBJ2-1,TRBV6-2/TRBV6-3,ASSPSGRASNEQF
TRBJ1-2,TRBV5-4,ASRNPEGSNYGYT
TRBJ1-1,TRBV28,ASSLSPLPEAF
TRBJ1-2,TRBV20-1,SARDRDHNYGYT
TRBJ2-7,TRBV11-2,ASSLIAGTSYEQY
TRBJ2-7,TRBV28,ASSPIPSGSSYEQY
TRBJ2-7,TRBV4-1,ASSQDETRDEQY
TRBJ2-2,TRBV15,ATSKRGSSTGELF
TRBJ1-5,TRBV6-2/TRBV6-3,ATNAHSSNQPQH
TRBJ2-1,TRBV10-3,AIRDTTSSYNEQF
TRBJ2-3,TRBV7-2,ASSFPGGADTQY
TRBJ2-1,TRBV27,ASSLSSSGRINDNEQF
TRBJ2-5,TRBV6-2/TRBV6-3,ASNRVRETQY
TRBJ2-7,TRBV18,ASSPRPGGTGMDEQY
TRBJ1-4,TRBV20-1,SARLDRTGANEKLF
TRBJ2-6,TRBV24-1,ATSDTLGTSSGANVLT
TRBJ2-2,TRBV12-3/TRBV12-4,ASCLGLAGVSNTGELF
TRBJ2-3,TRBV2,ASSEWTSGTDTQY
TRBJ2-3,TRBV6-4,ASSAELKSDTQY
TRBJ2-3,TRBV21-1,ASSTGQGRFSTDTQY
TRBJ2-1,TRBV2,ASRQTSGGHNEQF
TRBJ2-3,TRBV21-1,ASSKDGGGADTQY
TRBJ2-5,TRBV7-8,ASSLGRGGYQETQY
TRBJ2-1,TRBV5-5,ASSSGLAGGMEQF